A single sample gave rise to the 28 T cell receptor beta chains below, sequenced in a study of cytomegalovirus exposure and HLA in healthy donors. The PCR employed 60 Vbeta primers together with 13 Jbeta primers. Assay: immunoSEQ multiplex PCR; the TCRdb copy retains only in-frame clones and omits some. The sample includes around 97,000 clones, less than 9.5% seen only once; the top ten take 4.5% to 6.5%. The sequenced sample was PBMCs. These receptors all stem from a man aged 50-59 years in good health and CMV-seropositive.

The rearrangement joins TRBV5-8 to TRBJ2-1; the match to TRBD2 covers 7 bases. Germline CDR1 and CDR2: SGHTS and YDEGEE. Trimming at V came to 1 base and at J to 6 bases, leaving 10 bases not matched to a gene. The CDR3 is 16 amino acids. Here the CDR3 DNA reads TGTGCCAGCAGCTTGTACCGGACTAGTCTGAGCAATGAGCAGTTCTTC. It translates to CASSLYRTSLSNEQFF. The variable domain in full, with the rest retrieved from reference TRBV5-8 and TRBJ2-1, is EAGVTQSPTHLIKTRGQQATLRCSPISGHTSVYWYQQALGLGLQFLLWYDEGEERNRGNFPPRFSGRQFPNYSSELNVNALELEDSALYLCASSLYRTSLSNEQFFGPGTRLTVL.

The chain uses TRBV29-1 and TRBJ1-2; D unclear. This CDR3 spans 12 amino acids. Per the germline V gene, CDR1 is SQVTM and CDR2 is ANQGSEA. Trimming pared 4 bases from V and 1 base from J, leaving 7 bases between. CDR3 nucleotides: TGCAGCGTTGTTGCGGTTAACTATGGCTACACCTTC. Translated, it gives CSVVAVNYGYTF.

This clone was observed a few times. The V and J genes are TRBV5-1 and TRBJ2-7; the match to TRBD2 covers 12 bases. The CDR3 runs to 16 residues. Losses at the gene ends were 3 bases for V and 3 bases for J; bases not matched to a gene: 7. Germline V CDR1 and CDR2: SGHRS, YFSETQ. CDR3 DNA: TGCGCCAGCAGCTCCAACCAACTAGCGGGAGGCTACGAGCAGTACTTC. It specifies CASSSNQLAGGYEQYF.

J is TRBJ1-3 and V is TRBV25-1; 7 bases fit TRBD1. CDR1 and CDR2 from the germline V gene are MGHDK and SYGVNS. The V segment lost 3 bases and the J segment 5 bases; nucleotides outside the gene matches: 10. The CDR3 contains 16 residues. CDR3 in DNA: TGTGCCAGCAGTGACCCGGGACAGAGTATACGAAACACCATATATTTT. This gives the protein CASSDPGQSIRNTIYF.

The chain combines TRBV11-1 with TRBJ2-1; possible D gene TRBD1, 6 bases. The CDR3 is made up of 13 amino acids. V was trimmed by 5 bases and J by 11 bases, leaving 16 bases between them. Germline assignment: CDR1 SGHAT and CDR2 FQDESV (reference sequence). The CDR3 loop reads CASSPYRDLQQFF. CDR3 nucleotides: TGTGCCAGCAGCCCTTACAGGGACCTTCAGCAGTTCTTC.

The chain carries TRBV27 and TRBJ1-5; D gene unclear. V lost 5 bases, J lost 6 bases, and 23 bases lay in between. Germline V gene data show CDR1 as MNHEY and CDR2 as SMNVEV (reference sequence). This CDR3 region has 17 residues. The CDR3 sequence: CASSLRSDAYSSQPQHF. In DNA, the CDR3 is TGTGCCAGCAGTCTCCGGAGCGACGCATACTCCAGTCAGCCCCAGCATTTT.

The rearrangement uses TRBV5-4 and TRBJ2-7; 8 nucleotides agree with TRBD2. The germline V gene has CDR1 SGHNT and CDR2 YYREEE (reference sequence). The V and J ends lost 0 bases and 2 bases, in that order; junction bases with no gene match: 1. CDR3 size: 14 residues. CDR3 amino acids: CASSLGSGAYEQYF. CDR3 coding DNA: TGTGCCAGCAGCTTGGGTAGCGGGGCCTACGAGCAGTACTTC. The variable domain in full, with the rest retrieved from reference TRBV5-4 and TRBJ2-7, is ETGVTQSPTHLIKTRGQQVTLRCSSQSGHNTVSWYQQALGQGPQFIFQYYREEENGRGNFPPRFSGLQFPNYSSELNVNALELDDSALYLCASSLGSGAYEQYFGPGTRLTVT.

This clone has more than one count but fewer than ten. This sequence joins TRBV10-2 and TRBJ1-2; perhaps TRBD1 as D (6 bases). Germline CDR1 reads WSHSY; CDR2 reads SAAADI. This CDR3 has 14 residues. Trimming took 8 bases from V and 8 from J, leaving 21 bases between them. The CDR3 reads CASLEGNRVAGYTF. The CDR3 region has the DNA TGCGCCAGCCTTGAGGGAAACAGGGTTGCAGGCTACACCTTC.

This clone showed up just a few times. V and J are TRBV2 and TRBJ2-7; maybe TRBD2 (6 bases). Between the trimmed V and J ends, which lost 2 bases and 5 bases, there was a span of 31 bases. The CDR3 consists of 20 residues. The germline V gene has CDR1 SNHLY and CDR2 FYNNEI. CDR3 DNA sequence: TGTGCCAGCAGTGAATCTGGGGGGTTCGGGGGAAGCGGAAGAGGCGACGAGCAGTACTTC. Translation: CASSESGGFGGSGRGDEQYF.

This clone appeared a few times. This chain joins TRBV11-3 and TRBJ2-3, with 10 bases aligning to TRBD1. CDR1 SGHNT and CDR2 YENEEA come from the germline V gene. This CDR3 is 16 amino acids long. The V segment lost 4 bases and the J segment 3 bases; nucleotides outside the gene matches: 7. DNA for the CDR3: TGTGCCAGCAGCTCCCGGACAGGGGGAGGAACAGATACGCAGTATTTT. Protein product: CASSSRTGGGTDTQYF.

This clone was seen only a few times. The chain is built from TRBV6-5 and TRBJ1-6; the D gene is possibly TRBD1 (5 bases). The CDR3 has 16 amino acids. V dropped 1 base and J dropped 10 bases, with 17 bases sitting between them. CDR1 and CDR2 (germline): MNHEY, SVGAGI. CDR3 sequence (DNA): TGTGCCAGCAGTTACTTGGGCAGGGTACGATTCTCACCCCTCCACTTT. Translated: CASSYLGRVRFSPLHF.

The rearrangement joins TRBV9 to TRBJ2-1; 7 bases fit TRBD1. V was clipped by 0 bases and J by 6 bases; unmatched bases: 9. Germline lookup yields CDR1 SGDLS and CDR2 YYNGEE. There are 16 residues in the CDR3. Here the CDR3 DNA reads TGTGCCAGCAGCGTAGGCCAGCAGGGGGTCGGCAATGAGCAGTTCTTC. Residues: CASSVGQQGVGNEQFF.

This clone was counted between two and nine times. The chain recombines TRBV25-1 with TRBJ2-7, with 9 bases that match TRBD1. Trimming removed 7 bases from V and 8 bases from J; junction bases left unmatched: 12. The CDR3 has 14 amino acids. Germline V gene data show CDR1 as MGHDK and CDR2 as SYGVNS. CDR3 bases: TGTGCCAGCACCCGGACAGGGGACGGGGTTAAGCAGTACTTC. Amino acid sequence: CASTRTGDGVKQYF.

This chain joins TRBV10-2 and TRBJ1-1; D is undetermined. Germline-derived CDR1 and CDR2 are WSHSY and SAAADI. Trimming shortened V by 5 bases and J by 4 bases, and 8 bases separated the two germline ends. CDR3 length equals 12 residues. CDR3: CASSSTGTEAFF. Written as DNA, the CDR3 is TGCGCCAGCAGTTCGACGGGCACTGAAGCTTTCTTT.

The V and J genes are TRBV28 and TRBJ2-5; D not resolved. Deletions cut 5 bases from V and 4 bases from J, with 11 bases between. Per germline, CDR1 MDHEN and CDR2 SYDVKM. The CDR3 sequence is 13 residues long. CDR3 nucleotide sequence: TGTGCCAGCAGTCGCGGCCGCGGAGAGACCCAGTACTTC. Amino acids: CASSRGRGETQYF.

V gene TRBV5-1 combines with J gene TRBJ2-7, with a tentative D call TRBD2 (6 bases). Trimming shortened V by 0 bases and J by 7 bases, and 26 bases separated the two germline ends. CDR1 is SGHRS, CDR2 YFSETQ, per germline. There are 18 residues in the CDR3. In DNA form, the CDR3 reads TGCGCCAGCAGCTTGGGAGGGAGGTTAGGGGTGAGAGAGGAAGAGCAGTACTTC. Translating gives CASSLGGRLGVREEEQYF.

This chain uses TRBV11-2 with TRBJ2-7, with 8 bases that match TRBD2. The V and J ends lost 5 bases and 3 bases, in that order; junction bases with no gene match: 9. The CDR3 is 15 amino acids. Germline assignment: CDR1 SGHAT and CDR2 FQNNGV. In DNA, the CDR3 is TGTGCCAGCAGCCCAGCGGCGGGAGGACACTACGAGCAGTACTTC. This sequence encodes CASSPAAGGHYEQYF. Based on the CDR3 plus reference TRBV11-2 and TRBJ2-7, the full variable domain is EAGVAQSPRYKIIEKRQSVAFWCNPISGHATLYWYQQILGQGPKLLIQFQNNGVVDDSQLPKDRFSAERLKGVDSTLKIQPAKLEDSAVYLCASSPAAGGHYEQYFGPGTRLTVT.

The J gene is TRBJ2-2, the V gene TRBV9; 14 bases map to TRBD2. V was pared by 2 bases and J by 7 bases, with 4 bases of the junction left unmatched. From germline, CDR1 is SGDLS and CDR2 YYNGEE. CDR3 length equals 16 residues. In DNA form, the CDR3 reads TGTGCCAGCAGCGTGACTAGCGGGAGGGGAATCGGGGAGCTGTTTTTT. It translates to CASSVTSGRGIGELFF.

The CDR3 DNA sequence: TGTGCCAGCATTGGGACAGGGAGCCCCTACAATGAGCAGTTCTTC. Its translation: CASIGTGSPYNEQFF. J is TRBJ2-1 and V is TRBV2; 9 positions agree with TRBD1. The CDR3 has 15 residues. CDR1 SNHLY and CDR2 FYNNEI come from the germline V gene. Unmatched junction bases numbered 6, after V lost 7 bases and J lost 2 bases.

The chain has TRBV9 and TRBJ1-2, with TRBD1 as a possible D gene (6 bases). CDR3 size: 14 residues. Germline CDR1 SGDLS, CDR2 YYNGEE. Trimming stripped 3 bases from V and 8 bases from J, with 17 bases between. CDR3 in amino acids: CASSAEPYRDGYTF. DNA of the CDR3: TGTGCCAGCAGCGCCGAACCTTACAGGGACGGCTACACCTTC.

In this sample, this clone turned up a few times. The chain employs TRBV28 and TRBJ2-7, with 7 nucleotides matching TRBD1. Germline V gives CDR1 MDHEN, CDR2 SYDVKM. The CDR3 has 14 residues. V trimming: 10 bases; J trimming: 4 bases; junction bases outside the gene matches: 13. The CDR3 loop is CATTDRNLPYEQYF. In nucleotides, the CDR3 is TGTGCCACCACGGACAGGAATTTACCTTACGAGCAGTACTTC.

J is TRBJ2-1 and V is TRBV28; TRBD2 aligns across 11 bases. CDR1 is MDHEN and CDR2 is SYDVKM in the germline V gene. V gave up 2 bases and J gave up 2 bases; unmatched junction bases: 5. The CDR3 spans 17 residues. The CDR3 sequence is CASSLHSGRAPYNEQFF. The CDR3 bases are TGTGCCAGCAGTTTACATAGCGGGAGGGCCCCCTACAATGAGCAGTTCTTC.

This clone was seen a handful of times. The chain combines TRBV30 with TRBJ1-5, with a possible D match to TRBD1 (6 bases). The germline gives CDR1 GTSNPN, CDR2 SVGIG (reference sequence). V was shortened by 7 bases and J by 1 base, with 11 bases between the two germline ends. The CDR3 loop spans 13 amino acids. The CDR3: CAYAGQSNQPQHF. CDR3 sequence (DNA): TGTGCCTACGCCGGACAGAGCAATCAGCCCCAGCATTTT.

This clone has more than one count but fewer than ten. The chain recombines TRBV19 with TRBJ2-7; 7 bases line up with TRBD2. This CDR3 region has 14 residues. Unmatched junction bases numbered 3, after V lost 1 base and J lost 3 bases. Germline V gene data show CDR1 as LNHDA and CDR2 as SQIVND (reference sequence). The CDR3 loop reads CASSIVASGYEQYF. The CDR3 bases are TGTGCCAGTAGTATAGTGGCTAGCGGCTACGAGCAGTACTTC.

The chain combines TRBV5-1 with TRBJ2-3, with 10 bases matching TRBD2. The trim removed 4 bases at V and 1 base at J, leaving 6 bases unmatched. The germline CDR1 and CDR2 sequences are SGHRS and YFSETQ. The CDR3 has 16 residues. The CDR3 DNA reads TGCGCCAGCAGCGCGACCCTAGCGGGAGGCACAGATACGCAGTATTTT. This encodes CASSATLAGGTDTQYF.

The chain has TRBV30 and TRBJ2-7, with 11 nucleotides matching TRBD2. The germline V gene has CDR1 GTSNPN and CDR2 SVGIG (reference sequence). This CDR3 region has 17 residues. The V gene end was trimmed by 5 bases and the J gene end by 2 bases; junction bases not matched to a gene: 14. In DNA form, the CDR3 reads TGTGCCTGGTCAGGGGGTCTAGCGGGAGGTCTCGCCTACGAGCAGTACTTC. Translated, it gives CAWSGGLAGGLAYEQYF. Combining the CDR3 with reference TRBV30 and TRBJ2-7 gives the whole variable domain SQTIHQWPATLVQPVGSPLSLECTVEGTSNPNLYWYRQAAGRGLQLLFYSVGIGQISSEVPQNLSASRPQDRQFILSSKKLLLSDSGFYLCAWSGGLAGGLAYEQYFGPGTRLTVT.

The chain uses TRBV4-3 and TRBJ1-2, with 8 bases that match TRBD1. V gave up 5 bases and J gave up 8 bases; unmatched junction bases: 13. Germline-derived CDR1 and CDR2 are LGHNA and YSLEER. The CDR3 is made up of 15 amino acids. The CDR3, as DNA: TGCGCCAGCAGCGCGCGCGCGACAGGGGTTGGCGGCTACACCTTC. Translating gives CASSARATGVGGYTF.

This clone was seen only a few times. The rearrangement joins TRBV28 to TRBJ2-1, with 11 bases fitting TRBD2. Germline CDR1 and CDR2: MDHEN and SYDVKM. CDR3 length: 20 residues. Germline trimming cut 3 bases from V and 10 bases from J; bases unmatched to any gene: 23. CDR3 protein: CASSLFGLAGGPSLQWEQFF. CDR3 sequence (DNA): TGTGCCAGCAGTTTGTTCGGCCTAGCGGGAGGCCCCTCCCTACAATGGGAGCAGTTCTTC.